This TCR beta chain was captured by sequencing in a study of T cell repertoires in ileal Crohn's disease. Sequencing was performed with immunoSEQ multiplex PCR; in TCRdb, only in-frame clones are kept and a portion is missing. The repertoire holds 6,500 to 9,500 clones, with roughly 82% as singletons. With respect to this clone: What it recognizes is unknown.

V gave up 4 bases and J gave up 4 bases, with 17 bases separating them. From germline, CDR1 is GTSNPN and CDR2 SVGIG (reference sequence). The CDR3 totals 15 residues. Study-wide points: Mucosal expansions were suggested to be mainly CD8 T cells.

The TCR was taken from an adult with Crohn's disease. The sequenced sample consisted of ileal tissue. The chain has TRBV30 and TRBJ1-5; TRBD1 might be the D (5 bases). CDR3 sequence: CAWNNGAGRNQPQHF. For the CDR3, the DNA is TGTGCCTGGAACAATGGGGCAGGGAGGAATCAGCCCCAGCATTTT.